This T cell receptor beta chain appears in the sequencing data of a study of blood T cell repertoires in COVID-19 (dated by TCRdb to about 2020). Regarding the complete study: Samples covering the acute and convalescent phases of COVID-19 were provided by collaborators in the United States, Italy and Spain. The prospective study material was composed of cDNA or gDNA derived from T cells, B-cell-depleted T cells, or PBMCs. Subjects who had been exposed to COVID-19, were actively infected with it, or had recovered from it provided the deeply sampled blood TCRbeta repertoires that made up the dataset. A freely available public database, intended as a resource for researchers studying the immune response to SARS-CoV-2, is where the repertoires were released. The samples were drawn from two sources: the first 160 participants of the ongoing ImmuneRACE study, and approximately 1,300 subjects contributed by 6 global collaborators. The sample metadata nearly always contained a de-identified subject ID, COVID-19 status, age in years and sex. Where available, HLA class I and class II types were obtained from metadata supplied by the sample provider rather than from assay-based typing. Summary of the overall study and its limitations: How much clinical and demographic metadata was included differed by source and by participant, and the metadata was provided uncurated.

Of note for this clone: There is no known antigen for this receptor. Qualities for individual bases were not recorded, and no much larger clone is one base off.

V drops 10 bases and J drops 9 bases, leaving 25 bases in between. Inclusive of the bounding cysteine and phenylalanine, the CDR3 is 15 residues long. Only the CDR3 portion is preserved as DNA: 45 bases, with reading frame beginning at the first base. The germline V gene specifies MNHEY as CDR1 and SVGAGI as CDR2. TCRbeta CDR3 regions were amplified from genomic DNA using the immunoSEQ Assay, a bias-controlled multiplex PCR. Per the source publication's procedure: Within the assay, amplification of reference gene primers was used to estimate how many nucleated cells each sample contained. Sequence reads were collapsed and filtered to measure the absolute abundance of every unique TCRbeta CDR3 rearrangement. For each sample, productive Simpson clonality was calculated by taking the square root of Simpson's diversity index across productive rearrangements. Not all clones reach the TCRdb copy of this immuneACCESS table, which keeps in-frame sequences only. Checked studies attribute under half of the gap to unresolved V genes and leave the rest unexplained. The DNA gave D and trimming, while V, J and clone size come from that table. The table for this sample lists about 51,000 clones; 85% to 90% of them were counted only once. The ten largest clones add up to approximately 4.1% of the sample.

Collaborating institutions collected whole blood in K2EDTA tubes following their own protocols. For TCRbeta analysis, collaborators shipped samples as frozen whole blood, isolated PBMCs, or DNA extracted from either of those sample types. This TCR was sampled from an elderly man with active COVID-19. The sample was peripheral blood. This chain joins TRBV6-5 to TRBJ2-1, and the D gene may be TRBD2, 6 bases matching. The DNA is TGTGCCATCCATAAACTTAGCGGAAACAGCGGTGAGCAGTTCTTC. Its translation reads: CAIHKLSGNSGEQFF.